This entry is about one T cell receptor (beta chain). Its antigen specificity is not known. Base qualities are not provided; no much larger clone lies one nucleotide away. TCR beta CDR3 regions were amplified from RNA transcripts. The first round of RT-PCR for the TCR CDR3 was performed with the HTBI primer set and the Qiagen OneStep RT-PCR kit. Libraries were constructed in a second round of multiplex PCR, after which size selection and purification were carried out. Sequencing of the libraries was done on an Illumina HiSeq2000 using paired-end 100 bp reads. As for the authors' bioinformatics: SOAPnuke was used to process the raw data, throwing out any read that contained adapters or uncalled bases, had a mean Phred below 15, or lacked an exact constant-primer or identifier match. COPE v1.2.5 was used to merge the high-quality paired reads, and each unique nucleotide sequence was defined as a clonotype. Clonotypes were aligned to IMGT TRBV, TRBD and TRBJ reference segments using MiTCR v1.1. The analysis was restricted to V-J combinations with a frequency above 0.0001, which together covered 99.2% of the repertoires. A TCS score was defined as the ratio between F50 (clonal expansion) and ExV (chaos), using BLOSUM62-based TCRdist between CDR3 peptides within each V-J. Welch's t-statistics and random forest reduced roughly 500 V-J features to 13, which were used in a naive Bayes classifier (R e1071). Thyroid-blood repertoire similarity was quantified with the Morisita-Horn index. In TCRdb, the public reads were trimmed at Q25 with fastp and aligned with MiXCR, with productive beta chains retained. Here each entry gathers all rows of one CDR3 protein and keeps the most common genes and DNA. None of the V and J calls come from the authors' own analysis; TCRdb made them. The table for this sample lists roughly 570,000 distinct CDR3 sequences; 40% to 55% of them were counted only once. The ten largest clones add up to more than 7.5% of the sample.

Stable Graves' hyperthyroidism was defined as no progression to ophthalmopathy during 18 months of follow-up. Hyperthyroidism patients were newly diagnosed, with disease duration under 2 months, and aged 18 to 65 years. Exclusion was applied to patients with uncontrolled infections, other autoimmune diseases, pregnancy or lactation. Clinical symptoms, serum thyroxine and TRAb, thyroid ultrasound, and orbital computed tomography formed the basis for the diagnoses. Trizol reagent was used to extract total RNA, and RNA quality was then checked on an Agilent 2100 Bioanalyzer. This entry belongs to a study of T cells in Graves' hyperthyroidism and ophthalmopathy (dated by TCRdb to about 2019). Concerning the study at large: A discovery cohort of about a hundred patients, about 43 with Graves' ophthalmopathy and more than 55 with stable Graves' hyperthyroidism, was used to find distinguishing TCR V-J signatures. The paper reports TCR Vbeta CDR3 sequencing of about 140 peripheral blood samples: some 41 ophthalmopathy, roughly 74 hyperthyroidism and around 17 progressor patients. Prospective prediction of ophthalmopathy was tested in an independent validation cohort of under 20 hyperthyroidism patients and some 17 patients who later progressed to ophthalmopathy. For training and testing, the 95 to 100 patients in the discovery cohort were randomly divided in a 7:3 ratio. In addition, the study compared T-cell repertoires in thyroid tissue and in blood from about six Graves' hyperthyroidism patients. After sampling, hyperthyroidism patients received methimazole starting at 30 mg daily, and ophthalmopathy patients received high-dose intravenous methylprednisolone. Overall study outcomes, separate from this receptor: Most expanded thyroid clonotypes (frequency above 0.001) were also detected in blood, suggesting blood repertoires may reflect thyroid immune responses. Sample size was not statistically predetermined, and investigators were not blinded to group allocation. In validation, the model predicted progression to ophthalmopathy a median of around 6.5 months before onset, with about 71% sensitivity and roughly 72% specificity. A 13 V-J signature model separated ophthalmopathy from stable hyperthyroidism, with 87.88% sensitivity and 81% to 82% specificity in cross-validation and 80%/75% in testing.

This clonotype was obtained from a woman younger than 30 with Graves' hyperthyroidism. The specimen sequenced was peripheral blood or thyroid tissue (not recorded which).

The CDR3 region: CAISRDTGGTNEQYF. DNA sequence: TGTGCCATCAGTAGGGACACAGGGGGAACTAACGAGCAGTACTTC. The chain joins TRBV10-3 to TRBJ2-7, with 8 bases matching TRBD1. CDR1 and CDR2, looked up from the germline V gene, are ENHRY and SYGVKD. Trimming takes 5 bases off V and 5 bases off J; junction bases not matched to a gene: 11. Reading from cysteine to phenylalanine, the CDR3 counts 15 amino acids. Only the CDR3 DNA is retained, 45 bases long and in frame from the first base.